A single sample is the source of the 20 T cell receptor beta chains below, sequenced in a study of blood T cell dynamics during melanoma immunotherapy. Noted time point: week 3, after first cycle of checkpoint inhibitor. This table comes from immunoSEQ multiplex PCR, and its TCRdb copy is limited to in-frame clones, with some not included. The table has some 20,000 clones, 87% seen once; the top ten hold 7% to 8%. The sample here was blood, taken from a patient treated with checkpoint blockade. These receptors were taken from a human donor with melanoma.

The J gene is TRBJ2-5, the V gene TRBV5-1; possibly TRBD2 for D (5 bases). In germline, CDR1 is SGHRS, CDR2 YFSETQ. The CDR3 length is 14 residues. The V and J ends lost 4 bases and 1 base respectively, with 11 bases between them. The CDR3 spells CASSTWTGQETQYF. The CDR3, as DNA: TGCGCCAGCAGCACCTGGACTGGCCAAGAGACCCAGTACTTC.

The chain uses TRBV7-3 and TRBJ2-5; 8 bases line up with TRBD2. V lost 6 bases and J lost 4; bases outside the gene matches: 10. Germline lookup yields CDR1 SGHTA and CDR2 FQGTGA. The CDR3 has 15 amino acids. CDR3 sequence: CASSFDSGGIETQYF. The CDR3 DNA reads as TGTGCCAGCAGTTTCGACTCGGGGGGGATAGAGACCCAGTACTTC.

This sequence joins TRBV11-3 and TRBJ2-1; 10 positions match TRBD1. Germline CDR1 and CDR2: SGHNT and YENEEA. The CDR3 covers 16 residues. With V trimmed by 0 bases and J by 10 bases, 9 bases remained unmatched. The CDR3 DNA follows: TGTGCCAGCAGCTTAGATGGAGACAGGGGGCTCGGGGAGCAGTTCTTC. This gives the protein CASSLDGDRGLGEQFF.

This chain joins TRBV28 and TRBJ2-7; a weak D match, TRBD1 (5 bases). V lost 2 bases, J lost 6 bases, and 11 bases lay in between. Germline CDR1 MDHEN, CDR2 SYDVKM. CDR3 length: 13 amino acids. CDR3 protein: CASSLIRGGEQYF. The DNA for the CDR3 is TGTGCCAGCAGTTTAATTAGGGGTGGCGAGCAGTACTTC.

This chain joins TRBV7-6 and TRBJ1-1; 9 bases match TRBD1. From germline, CDR1 is SGHVS and CDR2 FNYEAQ. V lost 6 bases, J lost 5 bases, and 7 bases stayed unmatched. The CDR3 extends over 14 amino acids. The CDR3: CASSSQGAGTEAFF. The CDR3 region has the DNA TGTGCCAGCAGTTCACAGGGGGCCGGGACTGAAGCTTTCTTT.

This CDR3 reads CASSLEILAANYGYTF. For the CDR3, the DNA is TGTGCCAGCAGCTTAGAGATCTTAGCAGCTAACTATGGCTACACCTTC. V gene TRBV11-2 combines with J gene TRBJ1-2; D gene uncertain. The CDR3 runs to 16 residues. With 0 bases removed from V and 0 bases from J, the gap between germline ends came to 11 bases. Germline V CDR1 and CDR2: SGHAT, FQNNGV.

This sequence joins TRBV7-6 and TRBJ2-2; 7 positions agree with TRBD2. The CDR3 extends over 16 amino acids. After removal of 5 bases from V and 0 bases from J, the junction contained 6 bases not matched to a gene. Germline V gives CDR1 SGHVS, CDR2 FNYEAQ. The CDR3 nucleotides are TGTGCCAGCAGCCCCCAAGGGAGGGCGAACACCGGGGAGCTGTTTTTT. Its protein is CASSPQGRANTGELFF.

This sequence joins TRBV28 and TRBJ2-5; 7 nucleotides align to TRBD2. Germline V gene lookup returns CDR1 MDHEN and CDR2 SYDVKM. CDR3 length: 14 residues. Trimming took 3 bases from V and 3 from J; bases not matched to a gene: 4. This CDR3 reads CASSFGGSKETQYF. In DNA form, the CDR3 reads TGTGCCAGCAGTTTTGGCGGGAGCAAAGAGACCCAGTACTTC.

The chain joins TRBV30 to TRBJ1-5; D is unclear. Germline loops: CDR1 GTSNPN, CDR2 SVGIG (reference sequence). The CDR3 sequence is 14 residues long. Trimming stripped 1 base from V and 7 bases from J, with 14 bases between. CDR3 protein: CAWSAGNKAQPQHF. The CDR3 DNA sequence: TGTGCCTGGAGTGCCGGGAACAAGGCCCAGCCCCAGCATTTT. Together with reference TRBV30 and TRBJ1-5, the CDR3 gives the full variable domain: SQTIHQWPATLVQPVGSPLSLECTVEGTSNPNLYWYRQAAGRGLQLLFYSVGIGQISSEVPQNLSASRPQDRQFILSSKKLLLSDSGFYLCAWSAGNKAQPQHFGDGTRLSIL.

This chain connects TRBV4-1 to TRBJ1-3; tentatively, D is TRBD1 (5 bases). V was cut by 1 base and J by 0 bases, with 10 bases left in between. The V gene's germline CDR1 is MGHRA and CDR2 YSYEKL. The CDR3 has 16 residues. The CDR3 region is CASSQAGGSSGNTIYF. The CDR3 bases are TGCGCCAGCAGCCAAGCGGGGGGGAGCTCTGGAAACACCATATATTTT.

The rearrangement links TRBV27 to TRBJ2-2; TRBD2 is a possible D gene (5 bases). Germline V lookup: CDR1 MNHEY, CDR2 SMNVEV (reference sequence). The V end lost 4 bases, the J end lost 6 bases, and 9 bases lay between the germline ends. The CDR3 has 13 amino acids. CDR3 protein: CASSSDFPGELFF. DNA for the CDR3: TGTGCCAGCAGTTCGGACTTTCCCGGGGAGCTGTTTTTT.

The chain combines TRBV2 with TRBJ2-7, with 9 bases fitting TRBD2. Germline values: CDR1 SNHLY, CDR2 FYNNEI. The CDR3 covers 18 residues. Unmatched junction bases numbered 17, after V lost 3 bases and J lost 5 bases. The CDR3: CASSDLRTSDRDRHEQYF. CDR3 coding DNA: TGTGCCAGCAGTGATTTAAGGACTAGCGACAGGGATCGACACGAGCAGTACTTC.

A word on this clone: Other nucleotide sequences from this sample produce the same CDR3. The V and J genes are TRBV28 and TRBJ1-5; 8 bases are shared with TRBD1. In germline, CDR1 is MDHEN, CDR2 SYDVKM. V trimming: 8 bases; J trimming: 6 bases; junction bases outside the gene matches: 3. CDR3 length: 12 residues. For the CDR3, the DNA is TGTGCCAGCCGACAGGGGAGTCAGCCCCAGCATTTT. It codes for CASRQGSQPQHF.

Note on this clone: A read error may account for a junction end that differs from germline. The chain uses TRBV30 and TRBJ2-7; D call uncertain. The germline V gene has CDR1 GTSNPN and CDR2 SVGIG (reference sequence). The CDR3 extends over 11 amino acids. The CDR3: CAWSVSSRSGF. CDR3 in DNA: TGTGCCTGGAGTGTTTCCTCACGGTCCGGGTTC. The full variable domain, rest sourced from reference TRBV30 and TRBJ2-7, is SQTIHQWPATLVQPVGSPLSLECTVEGTSNPNLYWYRQAAGRGLQLLFYSVGIGQISSEVPQNLSASRPQDRQFILSSKKLLLSDSGFYLCAWSVSSRSGFGPGTRLTVT.

This chain connects TRBV7-9 to TRBJ2-1; TRBD2 matches at 13 bases. Germline trimming cut 2 bases from V and 10 bases from J; bases unmatched to any gene: 5. This CDR3 has 15 residues. Germline assignment: CDR1 SEHNR and CDR2 FQNEAQ (reference sequence). The CDR3 DNA is TGTGCCAGCAGCTTAACCGGGACTAGCGGGACGGAGCAGTTCTTC. It yields the protein CASSLTGTSGTEQFF.

This chain joins TRBV30 and TRBJ2-7; D possibly matches TRBD1 or TRBD2 (5 bases each). Germline values: CDR1 GTSNPN, CDR2 SVGIG (reference sequence). The CDR3 length is 14 residues. V was trimmed by 3 bases and J by 4 bases, leaving 16 bases between them. The DNA of the CDR3 is TGTGCCTGGAGCGCCGGGACCCGTGCATACGAGCAGTACTTC. It encodes CAWSAGTRAYEQYF.

This clone was observed a single time. The chain links TRBV19 to TRBJ2-1; D is unresolved. Germline V lookup: CDR1 LNHDA, CDR2 SQIVND (reference sequence). This CDR3 is built from 14 residues. V was shortened by 4 bases and J by 7 bases, with 14 bases between the two germline ends. This chain's CDR3 is CASSSWETTNEQFF. Here the CDR3 DNA reads TGTGCCAGTAGTAGTTGGGAAACTACAAATGAGCAGTTCTTC.

This clone was picked up a small number of times. The chain links TRBV10-3 to TRBJ1-2, with 9 bases identical to TRBD1. The CDR3 consists of 16 residues. CDR1 is ENHRY, CDR2 SYGVKD, per germline. J gave up 3 bases and V 6 bases, and 11 bases lay outside the gene matches. The CDR3: CAIRERTGAVDYGYTF. CDR3 sequence (DNA): TGTGCCATCAGAGAAAGGACAGGGGCGGTAGACTATGGCTACACCTTC.

This clone is a singleton in its sample. The chain carries TRBV11-2 and TRBJ2-1, with a tentative D call TRBD2 (6 bases). Per the germline V gene, CDR1 is SGHAT and CDR2 is FQNNGV. Trimming removed 0 bases at V and 0 bases at J, with 18 bases between. This CDR3 has 19 residues. The CDR3 is CASSLDWDSLSSSYNEQFF. The CDR3 DNA follows: TGTGCCAGCAGCTTAGATTGGGACTCCTTATCGAGCTCCTACAATGAGCAGTTCTTC.

This clone is a singleton in its sample. V usage is TRBV12-5 and J usage is TRBJ1-5; D unclear. This CDR3 comprises 16 residues. Germline V gives CDR1 LGHNT, CDR2 FRNRAP. Trimming pared 1 base from V and 2 bases from J, leaving 12 bases between. The CDR3 sequence: CASGLGVVGGNQPQHF. The CDR3 bases are TGTGCTAGTGGTTTGGGGGTTGTTGGTGGCAATCAGCCCCAGCATTTT.